These T cell receptor beta chains were read from a single sample in a study of cytomegalovirus exposure and HLA in healthy donors. Only in-frame clones appear in the TCRdb table, and some are missing; sequencing was by immunoSEQ multiplex PCR. Here the sample spans some 170,000 clones, roughly 87% being singletons. Sequencing was performed on PBMCs. The receptors were sampled from a middle-aged man in good health and CMV-seropositive. CDR3s include the opening cysteine and the closing phenylalanine or tryptophan. The order of the fields is CDR3 length, D gene, J gene, clone size, V gene, CDR3 DNA, CDR3 protein. D genes are given only for firm matches. Some rows have no size entry. The others give once, few or many, or a class for an expanded clone.

length: 15; D: TRBD1; J: TRBJ2-5; size: .; V: TRBV5-4; DNA: TGTGCCAGCAGCATAGGGACAGACCAACAAGAGACCCAGTACTTC; CDR3: CASSIGTDQQETQYF
length: 17; D: TRBD2; J: TRBJ2-5; size: few; V: TRBV19; DNA: TGTGCCAGTAGAGGGGTGGGAGCGGGAGTCTGGGAAGAGACCCAGTACTTC; CDR3: CASRGVGAGVWEETQYF
length: 15; D: TRBD2; J: TRBJ2-1; size: few; V: TRBV11-3; DNA: TGTGCCAGCAGCTTGGGACTAGCGGGAGTCAATGAGCAGTTCTTC; CDR3: CASSLGLAGVNEQFF
length: 15; D: TRBD1; J: TRBJ1-1; size: .; V: TRBV18; DNA: TGTGCCAGCTCACCGTCGGGACAGCAGAACACTGAAGCTTTCTTT; CDR3: CASSPSGQQNTEAFF
length: 13; D: .; J: TRBJ1-2; size: .; V: TRBV7-8; DNA: TGTGCCAGCAGACCTACAGGAGCGTGGGGCTACACCTTC; CDR3: CASRPTGAWGYTF
length: 17; D: TRBD2; J: TRBJ2-7; size: .; V: TRBV4-1; DNA: TGCGCCAGCAGCCAAGTTCCTCGCAGCGGGGGGTCCTACGAGCAGTACTTC; CDR3: CASSQVPRSGGSYEQYF
length: 13; D: .; J: TRBJ2-5; size: .; V: TRBV5-1; DNA: TGCGCCAGCAGCCCAGGGCTTCAAGAGACCCAGTACTTC; CDR3: CASSPGLQETQYF
length: 14; D: .; J: TRBJ2-2; size: few; V: TRBV28; DNA: TGTGCCAGCAGCCGGACCGGGGGATCTGGGGAGCTGTTTTTT; CDR3: CASSRTGGSGELFF
length: 15; D: TRBD1; J: TRBJ1-2; size: .; V: TRBV27; DNA: TGTGCCAGCAGCCCAGGGACAGGGGGACTCTATGGCTACACCTTC; CDR3: CASSPGTGGLYGYTF
length: 14; D: .; J: TRBJ2-3; size: .; V: TRBV5-1; DNA: TGCGCCAGCAGCTTTAGGACTGGAACAGATACGCAGTATTTT; CDR3: CASSFRTGTDTQYF
length: 15; D: .; J: TRBJ2-7; size: .; V: TRBV9; DNA: TGTGCCAGCTTCAGGGCCGTACCGCGATGCTACGAGCAGTACTTC; CDR3: CASFRAVPRCYEQYF
length: 16; D: .; J: TRBJ2-7; size: .; V: TRBV21-1; DNA: TGTGCCAGCAGCAAAAGCGACAGGCCCTGCTCCTACGAGCAGTACTTC; CDR3: CASSKSDRPCSYEQYF
length: 16; D: TRBD1; J: TRBJ2-3; size: .; V: TRBV5-1; DNA: TGCGCCAGCAGCTTGGAAGGGACAGGGCGCTCAGATACGCAGTATTTT; CDR3: CASSLEGTGRSDTQYF
length: 16; D: TRBD2; J: TRBJ2-2; size: .; V: TRBV11-2; DNA: TGTGCCAGCAGCTTGGCTAGCGGGACCGTCACCGGGGAGCTGTTTTTT; CDR3: CASSLASGTVTGELFF
length: 13; D: .; J: TRBJ2-1; size: .; V: TRBV25-1; DNA: TGTGCCAGCAGTGAGGCGGGGTATGATGAGCAGTTCTTC; CDR3: CASSEAGYDEQFF
length: 14; D: .; J: TRBJ2-7; size: .; V: TRBV2; DNA: TGTGCCAGCAGTGTTGGCCGGACAGCCTACGAGCAGTACTTC; CDR3: CASSVGRTAYEQYF
length: 16; D: .; J: TRBJ1-3; size: .; V: TRBV7-9; DNA: TGTGCCAGCAGCTTATCCGCGCCAGGGACTGGAAACACCATATATTTT; CDR3: CASSLSAPGTGNTIYF
length: 15; D: TRBD1; J: TRBJ2-3; size: .; V: TRBV2; DNA: TGTGCCAGCAGTGGCCCGGGACAGGGGCCAGATACGCAGTATTTT; CDR3: CASSGPGQGPDTQYF
length: 11; D: .; J: TRBJ2-5; size: .; V: TRBV20-1; DNA: TGCAGTGGCCGGGTCCAAGAGACCCAGTACTTC; CDR3: CSGRVQETQYF
length: 15; D: TRBD2; J: TRBJ2-5; size: .; V: TRBV19; DNA: TGTGCCAGCATGTCTAGCGGGAAGTACCAAGAGACCCAGTACTTC; CDR3: CASMSSGKYQETQYF
length: 14; D: .; J: TRBJ2-7; size: .; V: TRBV5-5; DNA: TGTGCCAGCAGCATCGGTGATGTCTCCTACGAGCAGTACTTC; CDR3: CASSIGDVSYEQYF
length: 15; D: TRBD1; J: TRBJ1-2; size: .; V: TRBV4-1; DNA: TGCGCCAGCAGCCAGGCCAGTACAGGGGTTGGAGGCTACACCTTC; CDR3: CASSQASTGVGGYTF
length: 15; D: .; J: TRBJ2-7; size: .; V: TRBV5-1; DNA: TGCGCCAGCAGCTTGTTGTCTTTCGCGGGTAACGAGCAGTACTTC; CDR3: CASSLLSFAGNEQYF
length: 14; D: .; J: TRBJ2-3; size: .; V: TRBV7-9; DNA: TGTGCCAGCAACCCGGGGGGCAGCACAGATACGCAGTATTTT; CDR3: CASNPGGSTDTQYF
length: 15; D: TRBD2; J: TRBJ2-5; size: once; V: TRBV6-1; DNA: TGTGCCGCGAACCCGGGGGGGTTGGGGAAAGAGACCCAGTACTTC; CDR3: CAANPGGLGKETQYF
length: 17; D: TRBD2; J: TRBJ2-3; size: .; V: TRBV27; DNA: TGTGCCAGCAGTTCAAGGACTAGCGGGAGAGTACAAGATACGCAGTATTTT; CDR3: CASSSRTSGRVQDTQYF
length: 13; D: .; J: TRBJ1-2; size: .; V: TRBV5-5; DNA: TGTGCCAGCAGCCCACAGGGAAACTATGGCTACACCTTC; CDR3: CASSPQGNYGYTF
length: 15; D: TRBD2; J: TRBJ2-2; size: .; V: TRBV7-6; DNA: TGTGCCAGCAGCTCAACTAGCGGTAGGACCGGGGAGCTGTTTTTT; CDR3: CASSSTSGRTGELFF
length: 14; D: TRBD2; J: TRBJ2-7; size: .; V: TRBV27; DNA: TGTGCCAGCAGCCCGAGCGGGAGTTCCTACGAGCAGTACTTC; CDR3: CASSPSGSSYEQYF
length: 15; D: TRBD1; J: TRBJ2-7; size: .; V: TRBV7-6; DNA: TGTGCCAGCAGCTTAATACCCGGACAGGACTACGAGCAGTACTTC; CDR3: CASSLIPGQDYEQYF
length: 15; D: .; J: TRBJ2-7; size: once; V: TRBV4-1; DNA: TGCGCCAGCAGCCAAGAGAGCGGAGGAGCGTACGAGCAGTACTTC; CDR3: CASSQESGGAYEQYF
length: 14; D: TRBD2; J: TRBJ2-2; size: .; V: TRBV10-1; DNA: TGCGCCAGCATGGGAGGGACGAACACCGGGGAGCTGTTTTTT; CDR3: CASMGGTNTGELFF